Presented here are 3 T cell receptor beta chains from one specimen sequenced in a study of T cell responses to AZD1222 COVID-19 vaccine. Measured with immunoSEQ multiplex PCR; TCRdb has only the in-frame clones, and not every one. The repertoire holds about 120,000 clones, with 80% to 90% as singletons. The sample in question was peripheral blood, obtained on day 0 of AZD1222 vaccination. The receptors originated from an adult in good health.

This chain connects TRBV19 to TRBJ2-5, with D hard to call. CDR3 length: 15 amino acids. With 3 bases removed from V and 4 bases from J, the gap between germline ends came to 15 bases. Germline loops: CDR1 LNHDA, CDR2 SQIVND (reference sequence). The CDR3 bases are TGTGCCAGTAGTATGATGGCCTCGGTAGGAGAGACCCAGTACTTC. It encodes CASSMMASVGETQYF.

The chain uses TRBV7-2 and TRBJ1-1; 9 positions agree with TRBD1. CDR1 and CDR2 from the germline V gene are SGHTA and FQGNSA. The CDR3 runs to 16 residues. J was trimmed by 4 bases and V by 5 bases; bases with no gene match: 11. This CDR3 is CASSAHPGQGATEAFF. The CDR3 nucleotides read TGTGCCAGCAGCGCCCATCCGGGACAGGGAGCCACTGAAGCTTTCTTT.

The chain joins TRBV18 to TRBJ1-1, with 8 bases identical to TRBD1. Germline V gene lookup returns CDR1 KGHSH and CDR2 LQKENI. V shed 3 bases, J shed 6 bases, and the junction held 9 bases outside the gene matches. The CDR3 loop spans 15 amino acids. The CDR3 DNA is TGTGCCAGCTCACCGGCTTTGACAGGGGACCCTGAAGCTTTCTTT. Its protein is CASSPALTGDPEAFF.